Each of the 20 T cell receptor beta chains below was sequenced from the same sample in a study of cytomegalovirus exposure and HLA in healthy donors. The PCR used 60 Vbeta and 13 Jbeta primers. Produced via immunoSEQ multiplex PCR; TCRdb's table is partial and in-frame only. The sample has approximately 140,000 clones; over 75% are singletons. The sequencing input was PBMCs. The receptor source for this set is a male donor in good health and CMV-seronegative.

The chain joins TRBV9 to TRBJ1-1; possible D gene TRBD1, 6 bases. This CDR3 region has 15 residues. Trimming cost V 4 bases and J 2 bases, with 15 bases left between them. Germline values: CDR1 SGDLS, CDR2 YYNGEE. The CDR3 coding sequence is TGTGCCAGCAGCTCCCCGGGACACCTAAACACTGAAGCTTTCTTT. Residues: CASSSPGHLNTEAFF.

V usage is TRBV19 and J usage is TRBJ2-2, with a weak D call TRBD2 (5 bases). Trimming stripped 3 bases from V and 8 bases from J, with 13 bases between. The germline gives CDR1 LNHDA, CDR2 SQIVND (reference sequence). The CDR3 sequence is 14 residues long. DNA of the CDR3: TGTGCCAGTAGTATCGGTTATATAGCGGGGGAGCTGTTTTTT. Protein sequence: CASSIGYIAGELFF.

The chain couples TRBV2 to TRBJ2-2; D may be TRBD1 (5 bases). Trimming took off 6 bases at V and 5 bases at J, with 10 bases between the two ends. The germline V gene encodes CDR1 SNHLY and CDR2 FYNNEI. This CDR3 spans 13 amino acids. CDR3 residues: CASSLRGTGELFF. The CDR3 nucleotides read TGTGCCAGCAGCCTTAGGGGAACCGGGGAGCTGTTTTTT.

V gene TRBV27 combines with J gene TRBJ1-1; D call uncertain. Germline V gene data show CDR1 as MNHEY and CDR2 as SMNVEV (reference sequence). The V end was cut by 3 bases, the J end by 5 bases, with 7 bases between. The CDR3 runs to 12 residues. In nucleotides, the CDR3 is TGTGCCAGCAGTTTCACGGGGACTGAAGCTTTCTTT. Residues: CASSFTGTEAFF.

The chain uses TRBV4-3 and TRBJ2-3; 9 bases fit TRBD2. The germline gives CDR1 LGHNA, CDR2 YSLEER. Trimming removed 1 base from V and 4 bases from J; junction bases left unmatched: 9. This CDR3 is built from 17 residues. CDR3 region: CASSQAEALAGADTQYF. The CDR3 nucleotides are TGCGCCAGCAGCCAAGCGGAGGCACTAGCGGGCGCAGATACGCAGTATTTT.

This clone has just one count. The chain joins TRBV7-9 to TRBJ1-4; 8 nucleotides agree with TRBD1. The CDR3 has 16 residues. The trim removed 3 bases at V and 8 bases at J, leaving 11 bases unmatched. Germline CDR1 SEHNR, CDR2 FQNEAQ (reference sequence). The CDR3 sequence is CASSFANRGFGEKLFF. CDR3 DNA: TGTGCCAGCAGCTTTGCCAACAGGGGGTTTGGGGAAAAACTGTTTTTT.

The V call is TRBV6-5, the J call TRBJ1-2; D not resolved. The CDR3 is made up of 14 amino acids. The germline V gene has CDR1 MNHEY and CDR2 SVGAGI. Trimming pared 3 bases from V and 4 bases from J, leaving 12 bases between. CDR3 loop: CASSYGRSAYGYTF. The CDR3 DNA follows: TGTGCCAGCAGTTATGGGAGGTCAGCCTATGGCTACACCTTC.

There are a few counts of this clone. V is TRBV6-6 and J is TRBJ1-5; the D gene is possibly TRBD1 (5 bases). V shed 2 bases and J shed 7 bases, with 18 bases lying between them. CDR3 length: 16 amino acids. Germline V CDR1 and CDR2: MNHNY, SVGAGI (reference sequence). The CDR3 region is CASSYVGGPILQPQHF. The CDR3 coding sequence is TGTGCCAGCAGTTACGTGGGGGGTCCAATTCTACAGCCCCAGCATTTT.

The chain has TRBV11-2 and TRBJ1-3; D remains ambiguous. Trimming shortened V by 8 bases and J by 4 bases, and 15 bases separated the two germline ends. The CDR3 spans 14 residues. Looked up from germline, CDR1 is SGHAT and CDR2 is FQNNGV. The DNA of the CDR3 is TGTGCCAGCTCCTCCGAGCCGGGGGGAAACACCATATATTTT. Protein sequence: CASSSEPGGNTIYF.

V usage is TRBV7-8 and J usage is TRBJ2-2; 10 bases are shared with TRBD1. This CDR3 has 16 amino acids. V lost 5 bases to trimming and J lost 8 bases; unmatched junction nucleotides: 11. Germline V gene sequence: CDR1 SGHVS, CDR2 FQNEAQ. The CDR3 sequence is CASSPGPDRGVGELFF. The CDR3 DNA reads as TGTGCCAGCAGCCCCGGTCCGGACAGGGGGGTTGGGGAGCTGTTTTTT.

The chain's CDR3 is CASSGSPGNYGYTF. The CDR3 DNA is TGTGCCAGCAGTGGATCGCCGGGTAACTATGGCTACACCTTC. The chain joins TRBV25-1 to TRBJ1-2; no clear D. Between the trimmed V and J ends, which lost 4 bases and 1 base, there was a span of 10 bases. Germline V gene data show CDR1 as MGHDK and CDR2 as SYGVNS. The length of the CDR3 is 14 residues.

The chain recombines TRBV19 with TRBJ1-5, with D maybe TRBD1 (5 bases). V lost 0 bases, J lost 5 bases, and 11 bases lay in between. The CDR3 is 15 residues long. The germline gives CDR1 LNHDA, CDR2 SQIVND (reference sequence). CDR3 amino acids: CASSIEGRRDQPQHF. The CDR3, as DNA: TGTGCCAGTAGTATAGAAGGCCGCAGGGATCAGCCCCAGCATTTT.

V usage is TRBV5-1 and J usage is TRBJ2-1; 9 bases line up with TRBD2. V lost 8 bases, J lost 6 bases, and 9 bases stayed unmatched. The germline CDR1 and CDR2 sequences are SGHRS and YFSETQ. The CDR3 contains 14 residues. The DNA of the CDR3 is TGCGCCAGTTCGGACGGGACTAGCCTCAATGAGCAGTTCTTC. It codes for CASSDGTSLNEQFF. The whole variable domain, remainder taken from reference TRBV5-1 and TRBJ2-1, is KAGVTQTPRYLIKTRGQQVTLSCSPISGHRSVSWYQQTPGQGLQFLFEYFSETQRNKGNFPGRFSGRQFSNSRSEMNVSTLELGDSALYLCASSDGTSLNEQFFGPGTRLTVL.

The gene calls are TRBV20-1 and TRBJ2-7; D remains ambiguous. Germline V lookup: CDR1 DFQATT, CDR2 SNEGSKA (reference sequence). The CDR3 covers 11 residues. Trimming stripped 5 bases from V and 3 bases from J, with 8 bases between. The CDR3 sequence: CSALDRYEQYF. For the CDR3, the DNA is TGCAGTGCTCTAGACCGCTACGAGCAGTACTTC.

The CDR3 nucleotides read TGTGCCAGCAGTTATGGACAGGGGGCAGGTGAGCAGTACTTC. Translating it yields CASSYGQGAGEQYF. The V and J genes are TRBV6-5 and TRBJ2-5; 11 nucleotides match TRBD1. This CDR3 spans 14 amino acids. Germline V gene lookup returns CDR1 MNHEY and CDR2 SVGAGI. Unmatched junction bases numbered 8, after V lost 3 bases and J lost 11 bases.

The chain joins TRBV30 to TRBJ2-5, with D perhaps TRBD2 (6 bases). The germline CDR1 and CDR2 sequences are GTSNPN and SVGIG (reference sequence). The V end was cut by 2 bases, the J end by 11 bases, with 18 bases between. The CDR3 is 13 amino acids. The CDR3 coding sequence is TGTGCCTGGAGTCTGGGACTGGTGGAGGAGCAGTACTTC. This encodes CAWSLGLVEEQYF.

The genes are TRBV6-1 and TRBJ2-7, with 10 nucleotides matching TRBD2. Per the germline V gene, CDR1 is MNHNS and CDR2 is SASEGT. The CDR3 is 15 amino acids. With V trimmed by 6 bases and J by 2 bases, 7 bases remained unmatched. Here the CDR3 reads CASSRGLAGAYEQYF. The CDR3 DNA is TGTGCCAGCAGCCGCGGGCTAGCGGGAGCCTACGAGCAGTACTTC.

The chain couples TRBV4-1 to TRBJ2-1; D is uncertain. Trimming stripped 0 bases from V and 6 bases from J, with 6 bases between. The CDR3 is made up of 13 amino acids. Per germline, CDR1 MGHRA and CDR2 YSYEKL. The chain's CDR3 is CASSQEQSNEQFF. Here the CDR3 DNA reads TGCGCCAGCAGCCAAGAGCAGTCCAATGAGCAGTTCTTC.

A note on this clone: At one boundary the junction diverges from the germline segment, which might be a read error. At the DNA level, this CDR3 is encoded by other sequences in the same sample as well. This chain joins TRBV15 and TRBJ1-5, with 9 positions matching TRBD1. Germline V lookup: CDR1 LNHNV, CDR2 YYDKDF (reference sequence). The CDR3 is 16 residues long. The CDR3 bases are TGTGCCACTAGCAGGGGGGACAGGGCTAGCAATCAGCCCCAGCATTTT. It translates to CATSRGDRASNQPQHF.

The chain joins TRBV27 to TRBJ1-1; 7 bases align to TRBD1. Germline assignment: CDR1 MNHEY and CDR2 SMNVEV (reference sequence). The CDR3 loop spans 15 amino acids. V shed 7 bases, J shed 5 bases, and the junction held 13 bases outside the gene matches. The CDR3 DNA follows: TGTGCCAGCACCATGGGGGCAGGGGGGCGGACTGAAGCTTTCTTT. It codes for CASTMGAGGRTEAFF.